This T cell receptor (beta chain) emerged from a study of siplizumab effects on memory and regulatory T cells. This CDR3 region has 16 residues. Germline V gene lookup returns CDR1 SGHNT and CDR2 YYREEE (reference sequence). Trimming left V 0 bases short and J 0 bases short, with 7 bases between. As for this clone: Its antigen is undetermined.

The study's findings and limits: Proliferating clones, CD4+ or CD8+, lacked an assignable naive or memory phenotype in roughly 80-97% of cases. The study found naive T cells seemingly more diverse than memory cells and seemingly major alloresponse contributors.

Libraries were prepared by immunoSEQ multiplex PCR; TCRdb keeps only in-frame clonotypes and omits some of them. Of about 120,000 clones listed, around 94% are singletons. This TCR came from a human donor in good health. The J gene is TRBJ2-6, the V gene TRBV5-4, with D hard to call. Sequencing input: non-Treg CD4+ T cells sorted from blood. The CDR3 bases are TGTGCCAGCAGCTTGGCCAGGAGCTCTGGGGCCAACGTCCTGACTTTC. This translates into CASSLARSSGANVLTF.